The 21 T cell receptor beta chains listed next were all sequenced from one sample in a study of blood T cell repertoires in COVID-19. The assay was immunoSEQ multiplex PCR, and TCRdb's table has in-frame clones only and misses some. The data contain around 480,000 clones, 70% to 90% of them singletons. Source material: peripheral blood. Every receptor here comes from a woman in her 50s with COVID-19, enrolled during active disease.

The rearrangement uses TRBV3-1 (or the pseudogene TRBV3-2) and TRBJ2-3, with D maybe TRBD2 (6 bases). Trimming took 3 bases from V and 2 from J, leaving 18 bases between them. This CDR3 has 17 residues. Per the germline V gene, CDR1 is LGHDT and CDR2 is YNNKEL (reference sequence). The CDR3 loop is CASSHRGWGVVTDTQYF. As DNA, the CDR3 is TGTGCCAGCAGCCATCGGGGGTGGGGCGTAGTCACAGATACGCAGTATTTT.

Only one count was recorded for this clone. The chain carries TRBV27 and TRBJ2-7, with a tentative D call TRBD1 (6 bases). There are 15 residues in the CDR3. V was pared by 9 bases and J by 1 base, with 19 bases between. The germline V gene encodes CDR1 MNHEY and CDR2 SMNVEV (reference sequence). This chain's CDR3 is CASRIRGSESYEQYF. For the CDR3, the DNA is TGTGCCAGTCGAATTAGGGGGTCAGAGTCCTACGAGCAGTACTTC.

This clone was detected only once. V and J are TRBV7-6 and TRBJ2-3; 11 nucleotides align to TRBD2. V shed 4 bases and J 2 bases; nucleotides not matched to a gene: 2. This CDR3 is built from 15 residues. CDR1 SGHVS and CDR2 FNYEAQ come from the germline V gene. The DNA for the CDR3 is TGTGCCAGCAGCTGGACTAGCGGGCACACAGATACGCAGTATTTT. Its translation is CASSWTSGHTDTQYF.

The rearrangement joins TRBV7-9 to TRBJ1-6; tentatively, D is TRBD1 (6 bases). The CDR3 is 17 residues long. The V end lost 1 base, the J end lost 3 bases, and 13 bases lay between the germline ends. From germline, CDR1 is SEHNR and CDR2 FQNEAQ (reference sequence). The CDR3, as DNA: TGTGCCAGCAGCTTAGATGTCAGGGGCTTCTATAATTCACCCCTCCACTTT. Its translation is CASSLDVRGFYNSPLHF.

The V gene is TRBV5-6, the J gene TRBJ1-5, with 10 bases aligning to TRBD1. This CDR3 region has 16 residues. Germline-derived CDR1 and CDR2 are SGHDT and YYEEEE. Losses at the gene ends were 4 bases for V and 4 bases for J; bases not matched to a gene: 8. CDR3 loop: CASSPSDRGLNQPQHF. Written as DNA, the CDR3 is TGTGCCAGCAGCCCATCCGACAGGGGGCTGAATCAGCCCCAGCATTTT.

V and J are TRBV19 and TRBJ2-7; perhaps TRBD2 as D (5 bases). The V end lost 1 base, the J end lost 5 bases, and 15 bases lay between the germline ends. Looked up from germline, CDR1 is LNHDA and CDR2 is SQIVND (reference sequence). The CDR3 loop spans 15 amino acids. CDR3 protein: CASSIGTTPGDEQYF. CDR3 DNA sequence: TGTGCCAGTAGTATAGGGACCACCCCCGGGGACGAGCAGTACTTC.

About this clone: The same CDR3 also results from other DNA sequences found in this sample. The chain couples TRBV6-5 to TRBJ1-5, with D maybe TRBD1 (6 bases). This CDR3 region has 15 residues. The V and J ends lost 6 bases and 1 base respectively, with 13 bases between them. Germline lookup yields CDR1 MNHEY and CDR2 SVGAGI. The CDR3: CASRPQGPSNQPQHF. In nucleotides, the CDR3 is TGTGCCAGCAGACCCCAGGGGCCGAGCAATCAGCCCCAGCATTTT.

The chain carries TRBV18 and TRBJ2-7; no clear D. Trimming took off 2 bases at V and 6 bases at J, with 11 bases between the two ends. Per germline, CDR1 KGHSH and CDR2 LQKENI. This CDR3 has 13 residues. CDR3 in amino acids: CASSPGPAREQYF. DNA of the CDR3: TGTGCCAGCTCACCAGGGCCGGCGCGCGAGCAGTACTTC.

This clone has more than one count but fewer than ten. This chain connects TRBV3-1 (or the pseudogene TRBV3-2) to TRBJ2-1; tentative D call: TRBD2 (5 bases). The CDR3 length is 17 residues. From germline, CDR1 is LGHDT and CDR2 YNNKEL (reference sequence). Trimming pared 2 bases from V and 0 bases from J, leaving 14 bases between. Here the CDR3 reads CASSQSLLASSYNEQFF. Written as DNA, the CDR3 is TGTGCCAGCAGCCAATCTCTCTTAGCGAGCTCCTACAATGAGCAGTTCTTC.

The rearrangement uses TRBV5-1 and TRBJ2-1, with D tentatively TRBD2 (6 bases). Germline V lookup: CDR1 SGHRS, CDR2 YFSETQ. The CDR3 has 14 amino acids. V lost 0 bases, J lost 6 bases, and 10 bases lay in between. CDR3 in DNA: TGCGCCAGCAGCTTGGGGGGAGGTCCCAATGAGCAGTTCTTC. It codes for CASSLGGGPNEQFF.

The DNA of the CDR3 is TGTGCCAGCACCACTGGGCGGGGGGGGCCGAACAATGAGCAGTTCTTC. As protein: CASTTGRGGPNNEQFF. V is TRBV7-9 and J is TRBJ2-1; 9 nucleotides line up with TRBD2. V trimming: 7 bases; J trimming: 5 bases; junction bases outside the gene matches: 12. Germline CDR1 is SEHNR and CDR2 is FQNEAQ (reference sequence). This CDR3 is 16 amino acids long.

The V and J genes are TRBV6-5 and TRBJ2-7, with 10 bases lining up with TRBD1. The CDR3 totals 14 residues. Trimming took 6 bases from V and 4 from J; bases not matched to a gene: 6. Germline V gene lookup returns CDR1 MNHEY and CDR2 SVGAGI. The CDR3 region is CASRPGQGLYEQYF. The CDR3 coding sequence is TGTGCCAGCAGACCGGGACAGGGGTTATACGAGCAGTACTTC.

The chain recombines TRBV18 with TRBJ1-6; no firm D call. The V gene's germline CDR1 is KGHSH and CDR2 LQKENI. V lost 2 bases to trimming and J lost 0 bases, with 23 bases between them. The CDR3 runs to 21 residues. The CDR3 sequence is CASSPIPTSASSSSYNSPLHF. CDR3 in DNA: TGTGCCAGCTCACCAATCCCCACGTCCGCCTCCTCGAGCTCCTATAATTCACCCCTCCACTTT.

The chain joins TRBV28 to TRBJ1-1; D unresolved. Trimming left V 6 bases short and J 0 bases short, with 2 bases between. The germline V gene encodes CDR1 MDHEN and CDR2 SYDVKM. The length of the CDR3 is 11 residues. DNA of the CDR3: TGTGCCAGCAGCATGAACACTGAAGCTTTCTTT. As protein: CASSMNTEAFF.

This clone was seen only once. The rearrangement joins TRBV4-1 to TRBJ1-1; TRBD1 agrees at 7 bases. The length of the CDR3 is 15 residues. Per the germline V gene, CDR1 is MGHRA and CDR2 is YSYEKL. The J segment lost 0 bases and the V segment lost 4 bases, leaving 5 bases of the junction unmatched. The CDR3 DNA reads TGCGCCAGCAGCCCCCAGACAGGGTTGAACACTGAAGCTTTCTTT. Translation: CASSPQTGLNTEAFF.

J is TRBJ2-3 and V is TRBV2; D possibly corresponds to TRBD2 (6 bases). Trimming pared 2 bases from V and 0 bases from J, leaving 12 bases between. The V gene's germline CDR1 is SNHLY and CDR2 FYNNEI. This CDR3 is 16 amino acids long. Written as DNA, the CDR3 is TGTGCCAGCAGTGAAATGGCTAGCGCTAGCACAGATACGCAGTATTTT. It encodes CASSEMASASTDTQYF.

This chain links TRBV12-5 with TRBJ2-3, with D uncertain. The CDR3 has 12 residues. The ends were cut back, 6 bases at V and 3 bases at J, with 7 bases in the middle. CDR1 LGHNT and CDR2 FRNRAP come from the germline V gene. This CDR3 is CASGTETDTQYF. The CDR3 DNA sequence: TGTGCTAGTGGCACCGAGACAGATACGCAGTATTTT.

This clone was seen more than once but under ten times. J is TRBJ2-7 and V is TRBV5-1; a weak D match, TRBD1 (5 bases). V dropped 5 bases and J dropped 0 bases, with 12 bases sitting between them. The germline gives CDR1 SGHRS, CDR2 YFSETQ. The CDR3 has 14 residues. The CDR3 DNA follows: TGCGCCAGCAGGGGCTGGGGCCTCTCCTACGAGCAGTACTTC. Its translation: CASRGWGLSYEQYF. The whole variable domain, remainder taken from reference TRBV5-1 and TRBJ2-7, is KAGVTQTPRYLIKTRGQQVTLSCSPISGHRSVSWYQQTPGQGLQFLFEYFSETQRNKGNFPGRFSGRQFSNSRSEMNVSTLELGDSALYLCASRGWGLSYEQYFGPGTRLTVT.

The genes are TRBV5-1 and TRBJ1-4; no definite D call. Germline V gene sequence: CDR1 SGHRS, CDR2 YFSETQ. There are 15 residues in the CDR3. Trimming removed 4 bases at V and 1 base at J, with 11 bases between. CDR3: CASSRSTGTNEKLFF. In DNA, the CDR3 is TGCGCCAGCAGCCGGAGTACGGGAACTAATGAAAAACTGTTTTTT.

This clone was observed a handful of times. This chain joins TRBV19 and TRBJ1-1; 11 bases are shared with TRBD1. The J segment lost 10 bases and the V segment lost 4 bases, leaving 2 bases of the junction unmatched. Germline loops: CDR1 LNHDA, CDR2 SQIVND (reference sequence). The CDR3 spans 12 residues. Here the CDR3 reads CASSTGTGGAFF. The CDR3 bases are TGTGCCAGTAGTACCGGGACAGGGGGAGCTTTCTTT.

The J gene is TRBJ2-3, the V gene TRBV27; tentative D call: TRBD1 (6 bases). The germline gives CDR1 MNHEY, CDR2 SMNVEV (reference sequence). The CDR3 loop spans 14 amino acids. V lost 6 bases, J lost 0 bases, and 10 bases lay in between. The CDR3 region is CASRRTASTDTQYF. Here the CDR3 DNA reads TGTGCCAGCAGAAGGACAGCTAGCACAGATACGCAGTATTTT.